This record covers a single TCR beta chain. Antigen specificity is unknown. This sample was included in a study of T cell responses to AZD1222 COVID-19 vaccine. Study findings and constraints: Without day 14 samples, only post-peak T cell repertoires were studied. Clonal diversity was possibly underestimated; the donors were predominantly white British and more often female.

Here immunoSEQ multiplex PCR was the method, and the copy in TCRdb shows in-frame clones only, minus some. The data hold more than 110,000 clones, with around 90% observed a single time. Germline assignment: CDR1 SGHKS and CDR2 YYEKEE (reference sequence). The V and J ends lost 4 bases and 9 bases respectively, with 14 bases between them. The CDR3 contains 13 residues. The sample was peripheral blood, taken 28 days after the second AZD1222 dose. This clonotype was obtained from an adult who received the AZD1222 COVID-19 vaccine. The V call is TRBV5-5, the J call TRBJ2-1; D is undetermined. The CDR3: CASSPENFSEQFF. The CDR3 nucleotides read TGTGCCAGCAGCCCCGAGAACTTCAGTGAGCAGTTCTTC.